Shown below are 3 T cell receptor beta chains from a single sample sequenced in a study of cytomegalovirus exposure and HLA in healthy donors (dated by TCRdb to about 2017). Receptor libraries were prepared by the immunoSEQ multiplex PCR assay. A mixture of 60 forward primers for TCR Vbeta segments and 13 reverse primers for TCR Jbeta segments was used in the multiplex PCR. As stored in TCRdb, this immuneACCESS dataset retains in-frame rearrangements with V and J assigned. A fraction of the clones does not appear; measured against another copy, unresolved V genes explain less than half of the discrepancy, and the remainder lacks a known reason. In all, the sample holds about 160,000 clones, and 80% to 90% of those were seen once. The ten largest make up almost 2% of the sample. The sample was PBMCs. The source of these receptors is a woman between 18 and 29 years old in good health and CMV-seronegative.

CDR3 bases: TGCAGCGTTGAAGAAGGGACTAGCGGGAGGGGTGAGCAGTTCTTC. The encoded protein is CSVEEGTSGRGEQFF. The chain recombines TRBV29-1 with TRBJ2-1, with 16 bases that match TRBD2. Losses at the gene ends were 0 bases for V and 9 bases for J; bases not matched to a gene: 2. Germline-derived CDR1 and CDR2 are SQVTM and ANQGSEA. The CDR3 spans 15 residues.

The chain recombines TRBV5-1 with TRBJ2-5, with TRBD2 matching 7 bases. Unmatched junction bases numbered 8, after V lost 4 bases and J lost 5 bases. The CDR3 has 14 amino acids. Per the germline V gene, CDR1 is SGHRS and CDR2 is YFSETQ. CDR3 residues: CASSLVSGVETQYF. DNA of the CDR3: TGCGCCAGCAGCCTCGTGAGCGGGGTCGAGACCCAGTACTTC. Full variable domain (outside the CDR3, taken from reference TRBV5-1 and TRBJ2-5): KAGVTQTPRYLIKTRGQQVTLSCSPISGHRSVSWYQQTPGQGLQFLFEYFSETQRNKGNFPGRFSGRQFSNSRSEMNVSTLELGDSALYLCASSLVSGVETQYFGPGTRLLVL.

This chain uses TRBV7-9 with TRBJ2-7; 7 nucleotides align to TRBD1. J gave up 1 base and V 1 base, and 7 bases lay outside the gene matches. The V gene's germline CDR1 is SEHNR and CDR2 FQNEAQ (reference sequence). The CDR3 length is 16 residues. The CDR3 DNA follows: TGTGCCAGCAGCTTAGTCCTAACGGACAGGTCCTACGAGCAGTACTTC. It specifies CASSLVLTDRSYEQYF.